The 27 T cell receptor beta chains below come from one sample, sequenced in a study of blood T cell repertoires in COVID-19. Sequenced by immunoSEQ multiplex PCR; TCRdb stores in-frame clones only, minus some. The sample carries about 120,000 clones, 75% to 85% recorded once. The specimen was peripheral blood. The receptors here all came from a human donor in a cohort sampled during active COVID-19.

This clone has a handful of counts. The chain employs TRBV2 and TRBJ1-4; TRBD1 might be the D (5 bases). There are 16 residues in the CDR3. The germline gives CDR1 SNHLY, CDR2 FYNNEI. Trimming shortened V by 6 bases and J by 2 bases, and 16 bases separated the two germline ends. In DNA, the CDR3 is TGTGCCAGCAGGCGCAATAGGGGTGCTACTAATGAAAAACTGTTTTTT. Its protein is CASRRNRGATNEKLFF.

The CDR3 reads CASSQEGHSYNEQFF. CDR3 DNA: TGCGCCAGCAGCCAAGAGGGACACTCATACAATGAGCAGTTCTTC. This rearrangement joins TRBV4-1 to TRBJ2-1, with D possibly TRBD1 on 6 matching bases. The CDR3 is 15 residues long. Per the germline V gene, CDR1 is MGHRA and CDR2 is YSYEKL. Trimming pared 0 bases from V and 4 bases from J, leaving 10 bases between.

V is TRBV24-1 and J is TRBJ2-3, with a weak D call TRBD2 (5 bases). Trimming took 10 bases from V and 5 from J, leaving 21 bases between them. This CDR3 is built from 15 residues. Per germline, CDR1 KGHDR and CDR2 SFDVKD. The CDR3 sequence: CATSDSSRLGDTQYF. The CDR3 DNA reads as TGTGCCACTTCGGACTCCTCCCGTCTGGGAGATACGCAGTATTTT.

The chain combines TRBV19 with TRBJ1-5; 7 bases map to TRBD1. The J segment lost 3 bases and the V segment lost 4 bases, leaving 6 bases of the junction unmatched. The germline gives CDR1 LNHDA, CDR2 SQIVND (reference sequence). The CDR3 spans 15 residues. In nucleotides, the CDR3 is TGTGCCAGTAGTAAGGACAGGATGCCCAATCAGCCCCAGCATTTT. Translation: CASSKDRMPNQPQHF.

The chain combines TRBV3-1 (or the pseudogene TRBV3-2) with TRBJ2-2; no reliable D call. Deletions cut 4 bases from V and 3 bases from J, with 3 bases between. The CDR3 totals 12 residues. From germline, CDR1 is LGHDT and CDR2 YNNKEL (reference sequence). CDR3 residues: CASSPYTGELFF. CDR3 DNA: TGTGCCAGCAGCCCATACACCGGGGAGCTGTTTTTT.

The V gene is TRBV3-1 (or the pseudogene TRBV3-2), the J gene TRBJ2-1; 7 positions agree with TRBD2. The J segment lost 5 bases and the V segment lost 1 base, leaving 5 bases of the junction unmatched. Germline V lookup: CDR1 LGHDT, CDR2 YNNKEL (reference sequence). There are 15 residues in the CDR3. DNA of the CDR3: TGTGCCAGCAGCCAAGTGGGGGGGGTAAACAATGAGCAGTTCTTC. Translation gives CASSQVGGVNNEQFF.

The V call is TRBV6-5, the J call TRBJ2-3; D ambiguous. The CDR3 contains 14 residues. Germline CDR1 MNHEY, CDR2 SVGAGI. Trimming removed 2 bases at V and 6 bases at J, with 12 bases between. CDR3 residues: CASSYEAARDTQYF. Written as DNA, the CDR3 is TGTGCCAGCAGTTACGAGGCGGCGAGGGATACGCAGTATTTT.

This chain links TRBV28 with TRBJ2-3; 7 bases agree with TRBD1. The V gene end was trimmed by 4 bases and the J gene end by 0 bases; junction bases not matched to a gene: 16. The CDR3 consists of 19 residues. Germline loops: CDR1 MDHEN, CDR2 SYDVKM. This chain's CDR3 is CASSYIPETGEWSTDTQYF. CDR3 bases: TGTGCCAGCAGTTATATCCCCGAAACAGGGGAGTGGAGCACAGATACGCAGTATTTT.

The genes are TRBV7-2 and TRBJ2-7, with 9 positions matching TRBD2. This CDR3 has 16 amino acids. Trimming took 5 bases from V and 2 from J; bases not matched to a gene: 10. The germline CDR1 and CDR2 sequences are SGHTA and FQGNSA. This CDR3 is CASSRTAAGGTYEQYF. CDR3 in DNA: TGTGCCAGCAGCCGGACCGCTGCGGGGGGGACCTACGAGCAGTACTTC.

The CDR3 reads CASSFAPPGEQYF. The CDR3 nucleotides read TGTGCCAGCAGCTTCGCTCCCCCGGGGGAGCAGTACTTC. The chain combines TRBV5-5 with TRBJ2-7; D possibly corresponds to TRBD2 (5 bases). Trimming took off 2 bases at V and 7 bases at J, with 13 bases between the two ends. Germline V gene data show CDR1 as SGHKS and CDR2 as YYEKEE (reference sequence). The CDR3 spans 13 residues.

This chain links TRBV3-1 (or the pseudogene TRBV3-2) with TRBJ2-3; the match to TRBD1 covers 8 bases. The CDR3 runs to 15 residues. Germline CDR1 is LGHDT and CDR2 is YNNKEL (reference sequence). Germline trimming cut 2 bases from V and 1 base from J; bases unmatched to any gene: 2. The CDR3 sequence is CASSQQGAGTDTQYF. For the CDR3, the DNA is TGTGCCAGCAGCCAACAGGGGGCGGGCACAGATACGCAGTATTTT.

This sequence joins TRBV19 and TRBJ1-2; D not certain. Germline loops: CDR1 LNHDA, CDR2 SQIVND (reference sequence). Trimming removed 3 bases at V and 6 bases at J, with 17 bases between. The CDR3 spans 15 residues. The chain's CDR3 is CASSITIQRGDGYTF. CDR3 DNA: TGTGCCAGTAGTATTACAATCCAGCGCGGTGATGGCTACACCTTC.

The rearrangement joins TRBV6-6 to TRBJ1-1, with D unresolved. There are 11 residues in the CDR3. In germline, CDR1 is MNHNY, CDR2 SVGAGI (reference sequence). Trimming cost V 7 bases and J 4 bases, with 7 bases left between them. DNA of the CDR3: TGTGCCAGCAAAACAACCACTGAAGCTTTCTTT. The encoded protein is CASKTTTEAFF.

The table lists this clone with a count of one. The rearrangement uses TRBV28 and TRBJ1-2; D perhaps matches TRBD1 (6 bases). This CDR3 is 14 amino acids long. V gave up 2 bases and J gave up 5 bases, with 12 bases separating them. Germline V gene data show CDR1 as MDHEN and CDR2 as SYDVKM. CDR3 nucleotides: TGTGCCAGCAGTTTAGAGACAGGTCCTTATGGCTACACCTTC. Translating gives CASSLETGPYGYTF.

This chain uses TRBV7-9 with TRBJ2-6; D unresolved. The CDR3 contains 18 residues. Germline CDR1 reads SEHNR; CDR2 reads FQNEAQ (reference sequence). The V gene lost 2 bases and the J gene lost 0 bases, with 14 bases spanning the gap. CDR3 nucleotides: TGTGCCAGCAGCTTAACGGTGCCCCCCTTCTCTGGGGCCAACGTCCTGACTTTC. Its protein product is CASSLTVPPFSGANVLTF. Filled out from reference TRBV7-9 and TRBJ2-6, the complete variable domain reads DTGVSQNPRHKITKRGQNVTFRCDPISEHNRLYWYRQTLGQGPEFLTYFQNEAQLEKSRLLSDRFSAERPKGSFSTLEIQRTEQGDSAMYLCASSLTVPPFSGANVLTFGAGSRLTVL.

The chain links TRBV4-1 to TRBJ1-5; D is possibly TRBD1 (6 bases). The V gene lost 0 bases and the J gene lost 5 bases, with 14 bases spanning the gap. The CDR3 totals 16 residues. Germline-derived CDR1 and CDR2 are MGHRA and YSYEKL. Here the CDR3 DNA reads TGCGCCAGCAGCCAAGATTCGGCAGGGGAACATCAGCCCCAGCATTTT. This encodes CASSQDSAGEHQPQHF.

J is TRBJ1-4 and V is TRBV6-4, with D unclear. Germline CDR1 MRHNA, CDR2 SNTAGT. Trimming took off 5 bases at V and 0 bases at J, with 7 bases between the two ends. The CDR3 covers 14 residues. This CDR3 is CASSLEATNEKLFF. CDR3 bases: TGTGCCAGCAGTCTCGAGGCAACTAATGAAAAACTGTTTTTT.

CDR3 nucleotides: TGTGCCAGCAGCCAAGATCTTACACAGAGCTCCTATAATTCACCCCTCCACTTT. This sequence encodes CASSQDLTQSSYNSPLHF. The V and J genes are TRBV4-2 and TRBJ1-6, with D unresolved. CDR3 length: 18 amino acids. Germline CDR1 reads LGHNA; CDR2 reads YNFKEQ. V was clipped by 0 bases and J by 0 bases, with 12 bases between them.

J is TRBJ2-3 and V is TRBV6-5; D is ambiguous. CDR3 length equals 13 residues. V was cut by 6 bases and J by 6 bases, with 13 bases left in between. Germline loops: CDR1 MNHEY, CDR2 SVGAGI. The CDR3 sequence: CASSQPYGDTQYF. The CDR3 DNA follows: TGTGCCAGCAGCCAACCGTACGGGGATACGCAGTATTTT.

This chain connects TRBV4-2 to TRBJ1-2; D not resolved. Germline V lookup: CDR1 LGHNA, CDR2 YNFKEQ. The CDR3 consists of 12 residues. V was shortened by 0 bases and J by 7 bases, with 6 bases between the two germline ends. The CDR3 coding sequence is TGTGCCAGCAGCCAAGATCAGGTTGGCTACACCTTC. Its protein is CASSQDQVGYTF.

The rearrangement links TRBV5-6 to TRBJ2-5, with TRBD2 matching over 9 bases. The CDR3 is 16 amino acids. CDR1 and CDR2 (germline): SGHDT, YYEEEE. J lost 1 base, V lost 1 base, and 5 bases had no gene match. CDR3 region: CASSLSSSGVQETQYF. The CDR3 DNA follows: TGTGCCAGCAGCTTGTCGTCTAGCGGGGTCCAAGAGACCCAGTACTTC.

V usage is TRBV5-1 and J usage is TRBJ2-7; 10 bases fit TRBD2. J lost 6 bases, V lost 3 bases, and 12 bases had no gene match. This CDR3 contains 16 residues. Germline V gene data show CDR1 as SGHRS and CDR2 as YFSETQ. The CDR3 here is CASSWETSGDFGEQYF. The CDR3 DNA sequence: TGCGCCAGCAGCTGGGAAACTAGCGGGGATTTTGGCGAGCAGTACTTC. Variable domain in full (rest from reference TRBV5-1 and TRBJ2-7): KAGVTQTPRYLIKTRGQQVTLSCSPISGHRSVSWYQQTPGQGLQFLFEYFSETQRNKGNFPGRFSGRQFSNSRSEMNVSTLELGDSALYLCASSWETSGDFGEQYFGPGTRLTVT.

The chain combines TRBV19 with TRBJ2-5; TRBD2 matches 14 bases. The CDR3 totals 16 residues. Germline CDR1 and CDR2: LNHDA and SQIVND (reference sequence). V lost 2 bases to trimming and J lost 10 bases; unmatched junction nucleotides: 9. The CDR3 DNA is TGTGCCAGTAGTATACAGTCCGGGACTAGCGGGGGAAACCAGTACTTC. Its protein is CASSIQSGTSGGNQYF.

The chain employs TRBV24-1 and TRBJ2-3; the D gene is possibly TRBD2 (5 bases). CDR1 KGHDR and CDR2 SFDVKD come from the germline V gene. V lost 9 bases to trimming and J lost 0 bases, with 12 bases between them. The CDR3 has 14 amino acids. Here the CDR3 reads CATPGWVSTDTQYF. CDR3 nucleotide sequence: TGTGCCACCCCGGGGTGGGTTAGCACAGATACGCAGTATTTT.

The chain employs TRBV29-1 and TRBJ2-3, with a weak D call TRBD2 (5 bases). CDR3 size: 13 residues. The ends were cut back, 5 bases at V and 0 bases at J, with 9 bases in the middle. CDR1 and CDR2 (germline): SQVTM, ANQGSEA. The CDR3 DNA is TGCAGCGTTCTAGCCGGTAGCACAGATACGCAGTATTTT. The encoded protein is CSVLAGSTDTQYF.

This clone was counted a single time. The CDR3 is CATASGGAYNEQFF. CDR3 in DNA: TGTGCCACAGCTAGCGGGGGGGCCTACAATGAGCAGTTCTTC. The rearrangement joins TRBV10-3 to TRBJ2-1; 12 positions match TRBD2. Per the germline V gene, CDR1 is ENHRY and CDR2 is SYGVKD. V lost 10 bases to trimming and J lost 2 bases; unmatched junction nucleotides: 3. The CDR3 length is 14 residues.

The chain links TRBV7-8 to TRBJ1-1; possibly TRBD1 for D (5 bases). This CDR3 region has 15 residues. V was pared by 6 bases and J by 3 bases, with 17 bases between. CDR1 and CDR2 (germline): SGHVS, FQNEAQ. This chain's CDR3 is CASSRGRGPDTEAFF. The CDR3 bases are TGTGCCAGCAGTCGAGGTAGGGGTCCGGACACTGAAGCTTTCTTT.